The TCR beta chain described here comes from a study of T cell repertoires in cytomegalovirus infection. This clonotype has ten or more counts. In TCRdb, the reads were re-called with MiXCR into one record per CDR3 protein. The table has nearly 650,000 distinct CDR3 sequences, 20% to 30% seen once; the top ten hold around 7.6%. V shed 8 bases and J shed 9 bases, with 11 bases lying between them. CDR1 SQVTM and CDR2 ANQGSEA come from the germline V gene. The CDR3 is 10 residues long. This clonotype originated in a human donor in good health (CMV status not recorded). Some clones in this sample may be carry-over from other donors' samples. This chain connects TRBV29-1 to TRBJ2-1, with D hard to call. Sequencing was carried out using CD8+ T cells from PBMCs. The CDR3 DNA follows: TGCAGCTCACGATACGGTGAGCAGTTCTTC. Translating it yields CSSRYGEQFF.